This TCR beta chain was found in a study of cytomegalovirus exposure and HLA in healthy donors. Findings of the study overall: Rare TCR sequences dominated, though some public TCRs recurred in many donors. Cytomegalovirus-associated TCR beta chains were listed, numbering more than 150. According to a subsequent analysis, TCR clusters identified in the first cohort showed a tendency to co-occur across the approximately 120 validation repertoires.

Assay used: immunoSEQ multiplex PCR; TCRdb lists only in-frame clones, some missing. This repertoire shows over 150,000 clones, about nine tenths found once; its top ten account for around 3.8%. Of note for this clone: The antigen is not known.

A 120-subject validation cohort, separate from the 666-subject first cohort, supplied the donors. The sample comprised PBMCs. The receptor was derived from a man aged 18 to 29 in good health and CMV-seropositive.

The CDR3, as DNA: TGTGCCAGTAAACCAACAGGGCCTAGCGGGGGGACCTACAATGAGCAGTTCTTC. Encoded protein: CASKPTGPSGGTYNEQFF. The genes are TRBV19 and TRBJ2-1; 11 bases agree with TRBD2. Trimming cost V 7 bases and J 2 bases; bases outside gene matches: 13. The CDR3 contains 18 residues. Germline assignment: CDR1 LNHDA and CDR2 SQIVND (reference sequence).